Listed below are T cell receptor beta chains from one sample, sequenced in a study of T cell changes during pregnancy in multiple sclerosis. Generated by immunoSEQ multiplex PCR, the TCRdb table keeps only in-frame clones and is missing some. Of approximately 14,000 clones in the sample, over 90% were seen once. The sequenced sample was peripheral blood, obtained in the second trimester of pregnancy. The receptors come from a female donor in good health, enrolled as a control in a pregnancy study. CDR3s include the opening cysteine and the closing phenylalanine or tryptophan. D genes are given only for firm matches. Size is stated for part of the rows, as once, few or many counts, or as a class when the clone is expanded.

v_gene,d_gene,j_gene,abundance,CDR3nt,CDR3aa
TRBV6-1,NA,TRBJ1-2,NA,TGTGCCAGCAGTGAACTGGGGGAGGGCTATGGCTACACCTTC,CASSELGEGYGYTF
TRBV2,NA,TRBJ1-5,few,TGTGCCAGCCGTTTCGATCAAGAGCAGCCCCAGCATTTT,CASRFDQEQPQHF
TRBV19,TRBD1,TRBJ2-7,NA,TGTGCCAGTAGTACGACAGGGGCTGGCGAGCAGTACTTC,CASSTTGAGEQYF
TRBV5-1,NA,TRBJ2-3,NA,TGCGCCAGCAGCTTGGATTCTAGCACAGATACGCAGTATTTT,CASSLDSSTDTQYF
TRBV9,NA,TRBJ2-7,NA,TGTGCCAGCAGTTCTAAGACTGGCTACGAGCAGTACTTC,CASSSKTGYEQYF
TRBV5-6,TRBD1,TRBJ1-2,NA,TGTGCCAGCAGCTTCACAGGGGCCAAGGACTATGGCTACACCTTC,CASSFTGAKDYGYTF
TRBV19,TRBD1,TRBJ1-1,NA,TGTGCCAGTAGTATTGGGCAGGGGGAGTCTGAAGCTTTCTTT,CASSIGQGESEAFF
TRBV19,NA,TRBJ1-4,few,TGTGCCAGTAACAGGGCCTACTTCACTAATGAAAAACTGTTTTTT,CASNRAYFTNEKLFF
TRBV5-6,TRBD2,TRBJ2-1,NA,TGTGCCAGCAGCTTACTACGGACTAGCGGACCCTACAATGAGCAGTTCTTC,CASSLLRTSGPYNEQFF
TRBV6-5,NA,TRBJ1-2,NA,TGTGCCAGCAGTACGGACTCGAACTATGGCTACACCTTC,CASSTDSNYGYTF
TRBV10-3,NA,TRBJ1-1,NA,TGTGCCATCAGTGGGGCGAACACTGAAGCTTTCTTT,CAISGANTEAFF
TRBV5-1,NA,TRBJ2-3,NA,TGCGCCAGCAGCTTGAAAGAGGGCCGGACAGATACGCAGTATTTT,CASSLKEGRTDTQYF
TRBV7-8,NA,TRBJ1-5,once,TGTGCCAGCAGCTTATTGGCAGGTTCCTTCAATCAGCCCCAGCATTTT,CASSLLAGSFNQPQHF
TRBV5-4,TRBD1,TRBJ1-6,once,TGTGCCAGCAGCTTGGGGTGGGACAGCAATTCACCCCTCCACTTT,CASSLGWDSNSPLHF
TRBV11-2,NA,TRBJ1-2,NA,TGTGCCAGCAGGGAATCAGGAGGCTATGGCTACACCTTC,CASRESGGYGYTF
TRBV2,NA,TRBJ1-1,NA,TGTGCCAGCAGCGAGGACTTAAGGGTGAACACTGAAGCTTTCTTT,CASSEDLRVNTEAFF
TRBV5-6,NA,TRBJ1-5,NA,TGTGCCAGCAGCCACCGCCCCCGAGCGTCCAGCAATCAGCCCCAGCATTTT,CASSHRPRASSNQPQHF
TRBV5-1,NA,TRBJ1-3,once,TGCGCCAGCAGCCTATTTATCCAACAGAAGAGCTCTGGAAACACCATATATTTT,CASSLFIQQKSSGNTIYF
TRBV6-1,TRBD1,TRBJ1-4,once,TGTGCCAGCAGGGAGTGGACAGGGAAGGCTGAAAAACTGTTTTTT,CASREWTGKAEKLFF
TRBV18,NA,TRBJ2-5,NA,TGTGCCAGCTCACCCCTCACTAGGTCGGAAGAGACCCAGTACTTC,CASSPLTRSEETQYF
TRBV10-3,NA,TRBJ1-1,NA,TGTGCCACTCAACAGGGATCCATGAACACTGAAGCTTTCTTT,CATQQGSMNTEAFF
TRBV10-3,TRBD2,TRBJ2-7,NA,TGTGCCATCAGTGAGGGGACTAGCGGGATCAGGGAGTACTTC,CAISEGTSGIREYF
TRBV19,TRBD1,TRBJ1-5,once,TGTGCCAGTAGTATTTCACAGGGGGATCAGCCCCAGCATTTT,CASSISQGDQPQHF
TRBV7-3,TRBD1,TRBJ2-3,NA,TGTGCCAGCAGCTCGACAGGGACAGATACGCAGTATTTT,CASSSTGTDTQYF
TRBV2,NA,TRBJ2-1,NA,TGTGCCAGCATAATAGGAGTCGGCTACAATGAGCAGTTCTTC,CASIIGVGYNEQFF
TRBV6-6,NA,TRBJ2-5,NA,TGTGCCAGCAGTTATACCCCCGGGACCCAGTACTTC,CASSYTPGTQYF
TRBV12-5,NA,TRBJ1-2,NA,TGTGCTAGTGGTTCATTAGCTGGACTTGGCTACACCTTC,CASGSLAGLGYTF
TRBV7-7,NA,TRBJ2-2,NA,TGTGCTAGCAGCTTAAGAGGATGGCAAACCGGGGAGCTGTTTTTT,CASSLRGWQTGELFF
TRBV4-2,TRBD2,TRBJ2-1,NA,TGTGCCAGCAGCCAAGATTGGGGGGGAGGGCTTAACAATGAGCAGTTCTTC,CASSQDWGGGLNNEQFF
TRBV27,TRBD1,TRBJ1-1,NA,TGTGCCAGCAGTCCGACAGGGGTCAACACTGAAGCTTTCTTT,CASSPTGVNTEAFF
TRBV28,NA,TRBJ1-1,NA,TGTGCCAGCAGTCGCGCGATGAACACTGAAGCTTTCTTT,CASSRAMNTEAFF
TRBV7-2,TRBD1,TRBJ1-2,once,TGTGCCAGCAGCTTGTCAGACACCGGGACAGGGGGCGGACGTGGCTACACCTTC,CASSLSDTGTGGGRGYTF
TRBV10-3,TRBD2,TRBJ2-3,NA,TGTGCCATCAGTGAAGGACTAGCGGGGGGGTGGAGCACAGATACGCAGTATTTT,CAISEGLAGGWSTDTQYF
TRBV6-5,NA,TRBJ1-3,NA,TGTGCCACCTCTTCCAGCAGGAACACCATATATTTT,CATSSSRNTIYF
TRBV27,TRBD2,TRBJ2-1,few,TGTGCCAGCAGTTCTCGACTAGCGGGAGGGAGTGAGCAGTTCTTC,CASSSRLAGGSEQFF
TRBV5-1,TRBD1,TRBJ1-2,NA,TGCGCCAGCAGAAGGGACAGGGGCGAGTTGGGAGGCTACACCTTC,CASRRDRGELGGYTF
TRBV7-9,NA,TRBJ2-7,NA,TGTGCCAGCAGCGGGACTCTCTACGAGCAGTACTTC,CASSGTLYEQYF